These T cell receptor beta chains were read from a single sample in a study of cytomegalovirus exposure and HLA in healthy donors. Some clones are missing from TCRdb's copy, which holds only in-frame ones; the method was immunoSEQ multiplex PCR. The sample has about 170,000 clones, about 80% seen once. Sequenced sample: PBMCs. These receptors were collected from a woman in her forties or fifties in good health and CMV-seronegative. Both conserved end residues are part of each CDR3. The D gene is left open where the match is weak. Clone size is not always given. Where it is, it says once, few, many or a class for expanded clones.

>-|-|TRBV6-1|TRBJ1-1
TGTGCATCCAGCGGGATTTTGAGTACTGAAGCTTTCTTT
CASSGILSTEAFF
>-|TRBD1|TRBV4-3|TRBJ1-1
TGCGCCAGCAGACTTCAGGGACAGGGGGCCTTTGAAGCTTTCTTT
CASRLQGQGAFEAFF
>-|-|TRBV4-3|TRBJ2-3
TGCGCCAGCAGCCAAGGTTTTGGGTTTCCGAGGGCAGATACGCAGTATTTT
CASSQGFGFPRADTQYF
>-|-|TRBV19|TRBJ1-1
TGTGCCAGTAGTAGGGGGAGGAGAACTGAAGCTTTCTTT
CASSRGRRTEAFF
>-|-|TRBV5-4|TRBJ2-3
TGTGCCAGCAGAAAAGGACAGATGGACCCCGATACGCAGTATTTT
CASRKGQMDPDTQYF
>-|TRBD1|TRBV27|TRBJ1-2
TGTGCCAGCAGTTTATATGAGGGGGCAGGTTGTGGCTACACCTTC
CASSLYEGAGCGYTF
>-|TRBD1|TRBV7-8|TRBJ2-7
TGTGCCAGCAGCTTAGGTTACCGACAGGGAAACTACGAGCAGTACTTC
CASSLGYRQGNYEQYF
>-|TRBD1|TRBV6-1|TRBJ2-7
TGTGCCAGCAGTGAAAACAGGGGCTCCTACGAGCAGTACTTC
CASSENRGSYEQYF
>-|TRBD2|TRBV13|TRBJ2-7
TGTGCCAGCAGGGGTTTTAGCGGGAGGGTTCACGAGCAGTACTTC
CASRGFSGRVHEQYF
>-|-|TRBV6-1|TRBJ1-1
TGTGCCAGCAGTGATCCCCTTTGGGGGCAGAACACTGAAGCTTTCTTT
CASSDPLWGQNTEAFF
>-|-|TRBV4-1|TRBJ2-6
TGTGCCAGCAGCCAAGATGGCTGGGGCGAGGCCAACGTCCTGACTTTC
CASSQDGWGEANVLTF
>-|TRBD1|TRBV15|TRBJ1-5
TGTGCCACCAGCACAGGGGGCGATCGTTTCGGCAATCAGCCCCAGCATTTT
CATSTGGDRFGNQPQHF
>-|-|TRBV2|TRBJ2-3
TGTGCCAGCAGTGAGGAGGGACCGGCGGCACGACTAACAGATACGCAGTATTTT
CASSEEGPAARLTDTQYF
>-|-|TRBV9|TRBJ2-2
TGTGCCAGCAGCCCCCGAGCCCTCCTCACCGGGGAGCTGTTTTTT
CASSPRALLTGELFF
>once|-|TRBV20-1|TRBJ1-4
TGCAGTGCTAGAGATCCGGGGAAACTGTTTTTT
CSARDPGKLFF
>-|TRBD1|TRBV28|TRBJ1-5
TGTGCCAGCAGTTTAAGGACAGGGCGGGTGCAGCCCCAGCATTTT
CASSLRTGRVQPQHF
>-|TRBD1|TRBV6-1|TRBJ1-6
TGTGCCAGCATTAGGACAGGAAATTCACCCCTCCACTTT
CASIRTGNSPLHF
>-|TRBD2|TRBV7-2|TRBJ2-5
TGTGCCAGCAGCAGGGCTAGCGGGAGTAGAGAGACCCAGTACTTC
CASSRASGSRETQYF
>few|-|TRBV28|TRBJ2-3
TGTGCCAGCAGTTTACGAGATACGCAGTATTTT
CASSLRDTQYF
>-|TRBD1|TRBV5-4|TRBJ1-2
TGTGCCAGCAGGGGCAGGGGGCGCGAAAGGGATGGCTACACCTTC
CASRGRGRERDGYTF
>-|TRBD1|TRBV14|TRBJ1-1
TGTGCCAGCAGCCAGAGGAGGGGGCTGAACACTGAAGCTTTCTTT
CASSQRRGLNTEAFF
>-|-|TRBV18|TRBJ2-7
TGTGCCAGCTCACCACGATCAGGGGAGTCCTACGAGCAGTACTTC
CASSPRSGESYEQYF
>few|TRBD1|TRBV5-1|TRBJ1-5
TGCGCCAGCAGCCCGGAGACAGGGGTTGGCAATCAGCCCCAGCATTTT
CASSPETGVGNQPQHF
>-|TRBD1|TRBV28|TRBJ2-4
TGTGCCAGCAGCCCGGGACAGGGAGGGAGATCAAACATTCAGTACTTC
CASSPGQGGRSNIQYF
>-|-|TRBV28|TRBJ1-2
TGTGCCAGCAGTTTAACCGGCAGGGGCTATGGCTACACCTTC
CASSLTGRGYGYTF
>few|TRBD1|TRBV4-1|TRBJ1-2
TGCGCCAGCAGCCAAGATCCCGGACAGGGGCGGAGTGGCTACACCTTC
CASSQDPGQGRSGYTF
>-|-|TRBV19|TRBJ2-3
TGTGCCAGTAGTATGGACAGATCAGATACGCAGTATTTT
CASSMDRSDTQYF
>-|TRBD2|TRBV9|TRBJ2-3
TGTGCCAGCAGCGTAGGAGCCCCAGCGGGGCCGACAGATACGCAGTATTTT
CASSVGAPAGPTDTQYF
>-|-|TRBV6-6|TRBJ2-7
TGTGCCAGCAGTTTGCGGTTTCACGAGCAGTACTTC
CASSLRFHEQYF
>-|TRBD1|TRBV5-1|TRBJ1-4
TGCGCCAGCAGCTTGGACAGGGGCGACGAAAAACTGTTTTTT
CASSLDRGDEKLFF
>-|-|TRBV27|TRBJ2-5
TGTGCCAGCAGTTTATTCGGGGGGCCCCGGCAAGAGACCCAGTACTTC
CASSLFGGPRQETQYF
>-|TRBD1|TRBV7-2|TRBJ1-5
TGTGCCAGCAGCTCGGGACAGCAACACAATCAGCCCCAGCATTTT
CASSSGQQHNQPQHF
>-|TRBD1|TRBV7-2|TRBJ2-5
TGTGCCAGCAGCTTAACCAACAGGGGGCGAGAGCAGTACTTC
CASSLTNRGREQYF
>few|TRBD1|TRBV19|TRBJ1-1
TGTGCCAGCGGACAGGGGGCCTGGACTGAAGCTTTCTTT
CASGQGAWTEAFF
>-|TRBD2|TRBV4-3|TRBJ2-7
TGCGCCAGCAGCCGGACTAGCGGCTCCTACGAGCAGTACTTC
CASSRTSGSYEQYF
>-|-|TRBV2|TRBJ1-2
TGTGCCAGCAGACCACAGGGCCCAAGGCATGGCTACACCTTC
CASRPQGPRHGYTF
>-|TRBD2|TRBV28|TRBJ2-1
TGTGCCAGCAGTCCGGGACTAGCGGGAGGGAGCAATGAGCAGTTCTTC
CASSPGLAGGSNEQFF
>few|TRBD1|TRBV19|TRBJ2-7
TGTGCCAGCGCCACTCCCGGGACAGGGGGTAGCGAGCAGTACTTC
CASATPGTGGSEQYF
>-|-|TRBV9|TRBJ1-6
TGTGCCAGCAGCGAGGAGAAGGGGTATGGGATTTCCCCCCTCAACTTT
CASSEEKGYGISPLNF
>few|-|TRBV6-1|TRBJ2-7
TGTGCCAGCAGTGAAAACACAGGGAAGCCCTACGAGCAGTACTTC
CASSENTGKPYEQYF
>-|TRBD1|TRBV28|TRBJ2-2
TGTGCCAGCAGTTCAGCCCTGGGACAGACCACCGGGGAGCTGTTTTTT
CASSSALGQTTGELFF
>-|TRBD2|TRBV9|TRBJ2-7
TGTGCCAGCAGTTCTCGGACGCGGGGGGGAGAGCAGTACTTC
CASSSRTRGGEQYF
>-|TRBD1|TRBV30|TRBJ1-2
TGTGCCTGCTCGACAGGGGGCCTTAACTATGGCTACACCTTC
CACSTGGLNYGYTF
>-|-|TRBV5-1|TRBJ2-7
TGCGCCAGCAGCGCGGAAAGAGGGAGCTCCTACGAGCAGTACTTC
CASSAERGSSYEQYF
>once|-|TRBV28|TRBJ2-7
TGTGCCAGCAGTTTAGAGGGTCGAACCAAACCTTCCTACGAGCAGTACTTC
CASSLEGRTKPSYEQYF